This T cell receptor (beta chain) was captured by sequencing in a study of cytomegalovirus exposure and HLA in healthy donors. General observations from the study: A later analysis showed TCR association rates differing by HLA locus, peaking at DRB1 and lowest at HLA-C. In a later analysis, CMV-associated beta chains were mostly HLA-associated, it appeared.

A multiplex PCR was run with 60 Vbeta primers and 13 Jbeta primers. Sequenced by immunoSEQ multiplex PCR; TCRdb stores in-frame clones only, minus some. The table includes roughly 170,000 clones, about 75% detected once. In germline, CDR1 is SGHRS, CDR2 YFSETQ. The V and J ends lost 2 bases and 2 bases respectively, with 10 bases between them. The CDR3 sequence is 14 residues long. With respect to this clone: Antigen: not known.

The sample comprised PBMCs. The chain uses TRBV5-1 and TRBJ1-1, with D possibly TRBD1 on 5 matching bases. The sequence was obtained from a female donor in good health and CMV-seronegative. The CDR3 nucleotides read TGCGCCAGCAGCTTTGGCAGGGCCAACACTGAAGCTTTCTTT. Its translation is CASSFGRANTEAFF.